This T cell receptor beta chain derives from a study of blood T cell repertoires in COVID-19. In the authors' workflow: The assay estimated nucleated cells by amplifying reference gene primers. The method was immunoSEQ multiplex PCR; TCRdb's version includes in-frame clones alone and lacks a portion of them. The V and J calls and the clone size are those of that table, but D and trimming were determined from the DNA. Of around 150,000 clones listed, roughly four fifths are singletons. CDR1 is SNHLY, CDR2 FYNNEI, per germline. CDR3 length: 12 amino acids. Trimming at V came to 6 bases and at J to 6 bases, leaving 1 base not matched to a gene. Recruitment covered under 25 US areas and drew participants whose ages spanned roughly 18 to 100 years. Participants were placed into cohorts based on the clinical history they reported. Symptom resolution, clearance, or two negative PCRs marked donors in Cohort 3 as recovered.

The chain uses TRBV2 and TRBJ2-1; TRBD1 aligns across 8 bases. This clonotype originated in a man in his fifties or sixties who had recovered from COVID-19. The sample comprised PBMCs or T cells enriched from blood (not recorded which). CDR3 in DNA: TGTGCCAGCAGAGGACAGGGCAATGAGCAGTTCTTC. It is translated as CASRGQGNEQFF.